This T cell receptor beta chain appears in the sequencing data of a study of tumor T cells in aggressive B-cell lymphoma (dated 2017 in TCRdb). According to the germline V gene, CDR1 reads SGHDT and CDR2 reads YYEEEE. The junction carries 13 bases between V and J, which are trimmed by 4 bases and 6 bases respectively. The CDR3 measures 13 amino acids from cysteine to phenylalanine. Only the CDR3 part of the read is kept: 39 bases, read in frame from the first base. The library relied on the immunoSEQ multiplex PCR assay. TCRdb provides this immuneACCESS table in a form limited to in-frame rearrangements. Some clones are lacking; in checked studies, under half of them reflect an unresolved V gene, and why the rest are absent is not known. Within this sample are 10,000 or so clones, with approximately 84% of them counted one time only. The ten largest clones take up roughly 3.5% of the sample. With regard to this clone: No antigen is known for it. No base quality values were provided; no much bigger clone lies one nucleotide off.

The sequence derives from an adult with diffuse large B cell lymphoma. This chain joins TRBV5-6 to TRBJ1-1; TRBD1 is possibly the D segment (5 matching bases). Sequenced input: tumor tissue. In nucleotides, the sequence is TGTGCCAGCAGCCTCGACCGACAGTCTGAAGCTTTCTTT. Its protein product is CASSLDRQSEAFF. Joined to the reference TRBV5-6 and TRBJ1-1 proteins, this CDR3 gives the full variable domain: DAGVTQSPTHLIKTRGQQVTLRCSPKSGHDTVSWYQQALGQGPQFIFQYYEEEERQRGNFPDRFSGHQFPNYSSELNVNALLLGDSALYLCASSLDRQSEAFFGQGTRLTVV.